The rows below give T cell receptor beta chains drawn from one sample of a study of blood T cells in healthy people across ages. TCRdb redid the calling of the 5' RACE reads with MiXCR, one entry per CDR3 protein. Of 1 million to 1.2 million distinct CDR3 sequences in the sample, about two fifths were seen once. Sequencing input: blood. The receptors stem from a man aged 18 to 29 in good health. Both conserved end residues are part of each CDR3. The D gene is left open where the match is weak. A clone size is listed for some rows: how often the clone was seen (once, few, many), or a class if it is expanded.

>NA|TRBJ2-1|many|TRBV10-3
TGTGCCATCAGTGAGAACAGAGGACCCCCTCCCTACAATGAGCAGTTCTTC
CAISENRGPPPYNEQFF
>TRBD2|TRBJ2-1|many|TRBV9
TGTGCCAGCGGCGGGAGGAATGAGCAGTTCTTC
CASGGRNEQFF
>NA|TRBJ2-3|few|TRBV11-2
TGTGCCAGCAGCTTATATCGGGGGTACACAGATACGCAGTATTTT
CASSLYRGYTDTQYF
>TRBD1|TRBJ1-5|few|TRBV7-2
TGTGCCAGCAGCCAATATTGGACAGGGGGCAATCAGCCCCAGCATTTT
CASSQYWTGGNQPQHF
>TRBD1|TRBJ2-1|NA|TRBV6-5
TGTGCCAGCAGCCCTAACAGGGGGCGCCGAGAGACCCAGTTCTTC
CASSPNRGRRETQFF
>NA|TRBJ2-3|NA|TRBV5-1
TGCGCCAGCAGCTTGGCTAGTCGGGCAGATACGCAGTATTTT
CASSLASRADTQYF
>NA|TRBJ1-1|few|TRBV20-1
TGCAGTGCCCCAACCGCCGGCCGGAACACTGAAGCTTTCTTT
CSAPTAGRNTEAFF
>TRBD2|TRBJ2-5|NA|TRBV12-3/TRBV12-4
TGTGCCAGCAGTTTAGGCGGGAGAGGAGAGACCCAGTACTTC
CASSLGGRGETQYF
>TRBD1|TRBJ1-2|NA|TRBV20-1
TGCAGTGCTTACAGGGGACCGGGACTTGGCTACACCTTC
CSAYRGPGLGYTF
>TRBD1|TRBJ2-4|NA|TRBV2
TGTGCCAGCATAGACAGGGGGGCCAAAAACATTCAGTACTTC
CASIDRGAKNIQYF
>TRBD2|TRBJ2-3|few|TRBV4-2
TGTGCCAGCAGCAAAGCGGGGCGAGTCACAGATACGCAGTATTTT
CASSKAGRVTDTQYF
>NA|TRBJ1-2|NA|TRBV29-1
TGCAGCGTAGGGGGCTATGGCTACACCTTC
CSVGGYGYTF
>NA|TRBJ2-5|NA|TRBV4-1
TGCGCCAGCAGCCACGGCGACAGCCAAGAGACCCAGTACTTC
CASSHGDSQETQYF
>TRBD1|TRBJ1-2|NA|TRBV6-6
TGTGCCAGCAGTACCCCAGGGGGCGACTATGGCTACACCTTC
CASSTPGGDYGYTF
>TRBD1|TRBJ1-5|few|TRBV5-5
TGTGCCAGCAGCCCGGGACAGTGGGGACAGCCCCAGCATTTT
CASSPGQWGQPQHF
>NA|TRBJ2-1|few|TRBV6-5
TGTGCCAGCAGTCCCGATTACCGGGGGCAGAATGAGCAGTTCTTC
CASSPDYRGQNEQFF
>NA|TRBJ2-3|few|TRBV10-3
TGTGCCATCACTCCGGGACCGGCTAGCACAGATACGCAGTATTTT
CAITPGPASTDTQYF
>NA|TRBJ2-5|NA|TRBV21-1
TGTGCCAGCAGCAAAGGGGGCAGATCAGAGACCCAGTACTTC
CASSKGGRSETQYF
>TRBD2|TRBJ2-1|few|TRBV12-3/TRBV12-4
TGTGCCAGCAAAGGGACTAGCGGCTTCACGTCTGAGCAGTTCTTC
CASKGTSGFTSEQFF
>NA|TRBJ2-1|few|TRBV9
TGTGCCAGCAGCGTACAAGAGGGGCAGTCCTACAATGAGCAGTTCTTC
CASSVQEGQSYNEQFF